The next 28 T cell receptor beta chains were all read from a single sample in a study of CD8+ T cells in alopecia areata. As the sequencing template, cDNA was produced by extracting RNA and reverse transcribing it. Generated by immunoSEQ multiplex PCR, the TCRdb table keeps only in-frame clones and is missing some. The sample holds some 110,000 clones, about 61% seen once. Material for sequencing was CD4+ T cells sorted from blood. These receptors all come from a human donor in good health.

The chain employs TRBV27 and TRBJ2-5; D might be TRBD1 (5 bases). The CDR3 extends over 16 amino acids. V shed 10 bases and J shed 5 bases, with 26 bases lying between them. Looked up from germline, CDR1 is MNHEY and CDR2 is SMNVEV (reference sequence). CDR3 DNA sequence: TGTGCCACCGCCCGACAGCTGCAAGTCGGACGGGAGACCCAGTACTTC. Amino acid sequence: CATARQLQVGRETQYF.

A few counts support this clone. CDR3 DNA sequence: TGCAGCGTTGAGGTGACAGCGAATCAGCCCCAGCATTTT. Encoded protein: CSVEVTANQPQHF. This rearrangement joins TRBV29-1 to TRBJ1-5, with D tentatively TRBD1 (5 bases). Trimming stripped 3 bases from V and 4 bases from J, with 10 bases between. The CDR3 spans 13 residues. CDR1 is SQVTM, CDR2 ANQGSEA, per germline.

V gene TRBV5-1 combines with J gene TRBJ2-5, with TRBD1 matching over 9 bases. CDR3 size: 15 residues. V shed 4 bases, J shed 5 bases, and the junction held 9 bases outside the gene matches. Germline-derived CDR1 and CDR2 are SGHRS and YFSETQ. DNA for the CDR3: TGCGCCAGCAGCCGTGACGGGACAGGGAGGGAGACCCAGTACTTC. Encoded protein: CASSRDGTGRETQYF.

The chain is built from TRBV11-3 and TRBJ2-1, with no clear D. Germline assignment: CDR1 SGHNT and CDR2 YENEEA. Trimming cost V 5 bases and J 8 bases, with 7 bases left between them. This CDR3 is 11 amino acids long. In DNA form, the CDR3 reads TGTGCCAGCAGCGGACGCGATGAGCAGTTCTTC. Its protein is CASSGRDEQFF.

This clone was seen more than once but under ten times. The rearrangement links TRBV19 to TRBJ2-3, with D perhaps matching TRBD2 (7 bases). Germline CDR1 is LNHDA and CDR2 is SQIVND (reference sequence). Trimming shortened V by 3 bases and J by 0 bases, and 10 bases separated the two germline ends. The CDR3 spans 15 residues. CDR3 region: CASSMGGRSTDTQYF. CDR3 sequence (DNA): TGTGCCAGTAGTATGGGGGGGCGAAGCACAGATACGCAGTATTTT.

CDR3 DNA: TGCAGCGTTGAATACAGTCCCAGAGAGACCCAGTACTTC. This sequence encodes CSVEYSPRETQYF. This chain joins TRBV29-1 and TRBJ2-5, with D uncertain. Trimming shortened V by 2 bases and J by 4 bases, and 11 bases separated the two germline ends. The CDR3 sequence is 13 residues long. Per the germline V gene, CDR1 is SQVTM and CDR2 is ANQGSEA.

This clone was recorded a few times. The chain joins TRBV5-1 to TRBJ2-2; 7 bases are shared with TRBD1. The CDR3 is made up of 15 amino acids. Germline V gene lookup returns CDR1 SGHRS and CDR2 YFSETQ. After removal of 5 bases from V and 3 bases from J, the junction contained 7 bases not matched to a gene. This chain's CDR3 is CASSRQGLDTGELFF. The CDR3 nucleotides read TGCGCCAGCAGTCGACAGGGTTTGGACACCGGGGAGCTGTTTTTT.

The chain links TRBV4-2 to TRBJ1-2; TRBD1 matches at 10 bases. V lost 1 base to trimming and J lost 3 bases; unmatched junction nucleotides: 5. This CDR3 spans 16 amino acids. The germline V gene has CDR1 LGHNA and CDR2 YNFKEQ. The CDR3: CASSQGGTGEDYGYTF. As DNA, the CDR3 is TGTGCCAGCAGCCAAGGCGGGACAGGGGAGGACTATGGCTACACCTTC.

The chain recombines TRBV2 with TRBJ1-1; 7 nucleotides agree with TRBD1. Germline V lookup: CDR1 SNHLY, CDR2 FYNNEI. V was clipped by 6 bases and J by 10 bases; unmatched bases: 11. The CDR3 runs 13 residues. The CDR3 region is CASRWDSEIGAFF. CDR3 nucleotides: TGTGCCAGCAGATGGGACAGCGAGATTGGAGCTTTCTTT. The whole variable domain, filled in from reference TRBV2 and TRBJ1-1, reads EPEVTQTPSHQVTQMGQEVILRCVPISNHLYFYWYRQILGQKVEFLVSFYNNEISEKSEIFDDQFSVERPDGSNFTLKIRSTKLEDSAMYFCASRWDSEIGAFFGQGTRLTVV.

This chain joins TRBV11-2 and TRBJ2-4; weak D call: TRBD2 (5 bases). CDR3 length equals 14 residues. The V end was cut by 1 base, the J end by 8 bases, with 12 bases between. Germline CDR1 reads SGHAT; CDR2 reads FQNNGV. For the CDR3, the DNA is TGTGCCAGCAGCTTAGGATCGGGGTTTTACATTCAGTACTTC. This translates into CASSLGSGFYIQYF.

This clone has more than one count but fewer than ten. V usage is TRBV6-5 and J usage is TRBJ2-3; maybe TRBD1 (7 bases). Germline-derived CDR1 and CDR2 are MNHEY and SVGAGI. This CDR3 is built from 15 residues. V was trimmed by 2 bases and J by 5 bases, leaving 14 bases between them. CDR3 residues: CASSYGGGAGDTQYF. For the CDR3, the DNA is TGTGCCAGCAGTTACGGAGGGGGCGCGGGAGATACGCAGTATTTT.

The rearrangement links TRBV5-6 to TRBJ1-2; TRBD1 aligns across 7 bases. V was pared by 4 bases and J by 1 base, with 4 bases of the junction left unmatched. Germline CDR1 reads SGHDT; CDR2 reads YYEEEE. The CDR3 is 14 amino acids. CDR3 protein: CASSARGVNYGYTF. CDR3 coding DNA: TGTGCCAGCAGCGCCAGGGGGGTTAACTATGGCTACACCTTC.

The V call is TRBV30, the J call TRBJ2-2, with 7 bases matching TRBD2. The V and J ends lost 8 bases and 0 bases, in that order; junction bases with no gene match: 3. The CDR3 covers 13 residues. Germline CDR1 reads GTSNPN; CDR2 reads SVGIG (reference sequence). The CDR3 reads CASLAANTGELFF. The CDR3 nucleotides are TGTGCCAGCCTAGCGGCGAACACCGGGGAGCTGTTTTTT.

CDR3 amino acids: CASSYSPGGYEQYF. The CDR3 DNA reads as TGTGCCAGCAGTTACTCGCCAGGGGGCTACGAGCAGTACTTC. J is TRBJ2-7 and V is TRBV6-5; 7 nucleotides line up with TRBD1. The V and J ends lost 0 bases and 3 bases, in that order; junction bases with no gene match: 2. This CDR3 region has 14 residues. Germline V lookup: CDR1 MNHEY, CDR2 SVGAGI.

This rearrangement joins TRBV5-6 to TRBJ2-5, with D perhaps TRBD1 or TRBD2 (6 bases each). Germline-derived CDR1 and CDR2 are SGHDT and YYEEEE. The CDR3 runs 15 residues. Trimming took off 4 bases at V and 4 bases at J, with 17 bases between the two ends. In DNA, the CDR3 is TGTGCCAGCAGCCCTCCGTCCGGGGGCTTAGAGACCCAGTACTTC. It translates to CASSPPSGGLETQYF.

This chain connects TRBV11-2 to TRBJ2-4, with TRBD2 identical over 8 bases. The V gene end was trimmed by 8 bases and the J gene end by 0 bases; junction bases not matched to a gene: 9. The germline gives CDR1 SGHAT, CDR2 FQNNGV. The CDR3 has 16 residues. CDR3 amino acids: CASSIGSGVAKNIQYF. The CDR3 DNA reads TGTGCCAGCTCAATAGGTAGCGGGGTAGCCAAAAACATTCAGTACTTC.

CDR3 residues: CASNRGEGEAFF. CDR3 nucleotides: TGTGCCAGCAACCGGGGAGAGGGTGAAGCTTTCTTT. The chain recombines TRBV11-2 with TRBJ1-1; no reliable D call. The ends were cut back, 7 bases at V and 7 bases at J, with 13 bases in the middle. This CDR3 is 12 amino acids long. Germline CDR1 is SGHAT and CDR2 is FQNNGV.

There are a few counts of this clone. The J gene is TRBJ2-3, the V gene TRBV2; 14 bases map to TRBD2. The V and J ends lost 4 bases and 6 bases, in that order; junction bases with no gene match: 12. The CDR3 consists of 18 residues. Germline V CDR1 and CDR2: SNHLY, FYNNEI. Written as DNA, the CDR3 is TGTGCCAGCAGTGTTCCGGGACTAGCGGGGGTAAACGGGGATACGCAGTATTTT. Translating gives CASSVPGLAGVNGDTQYF.

V usage is TRBV7-2 and J usage is TRBJ1-5; unclear D gene. The germline CDR1 and CDR2 sequences are SGHTA and FQGNSA. The CDR3 runs 12 residues. The V and J ends lost 5 bases and 6 bases respectively, with 8 bases between them. The CDR3 region is CASSTMGQPQHF. DNA of the CDR3: TGTGCCAGCAGCACGATGGGTCAGCCCCAGCATTTT.

This clone was seen more than once but under ten times. The CDR3 spells CASTRGTRLNSPLHF. In DNA form, the CDR3 reads TGTGCCAGCACCCGAGGGACAAGACTTAATTCACCCCTCCACTTT. The rearrangement uses TRBV27 and TRBJ1-6, with a tentative D call TRBD1 (6 bases). Per the germline V gene, CDR1 is MNHEY and CDR2 is SMNVEV (reference sequence). V lost 7 bases and J 6 bases, leaving 16 bases between the germline ends. The CDR3 extends over 15 amino acids.

V is TRBV15 and J is TRBJ1-6; D not resolved. This CDR3 region has 15 residues. Germline assignment: CDR1 LNHNV and CDR2 YYDKDF (reference sequence). V lost 0 bases and J 3 bases, leaving 6 bases between the germline ends. The CDR3 bases are TGTGCCACCAGCAGAGATGGGAACTATAATTCACCCCTCCACTTT. Translation: CATSRDGNYNSPLHF.

V gene TRBV27 combines with J gene TRBJ2-2, with 7 nucleotides matching TRBD1. Germline values: CDR1 MNHEY, CDR2 SMNVEV (reference sequence). Trimming took 5 bases from V and 4 from J; bases not matched to a gene: 10. The CDR3 spans 16 residues. In DNA form, the CDR3 reads TGTGCCAGCAGTCGATACAGGGGAGTTGGCACCGGGGAGCTGTTTTTT. It translates to CASSRYRGVGTGELFF.

The gene calls are TRBV27 and TRBJ1-1, with D uncertain. Germline values: CDR1 MNHEY, CDR2 SMNVEV (reference sequence). The CDR3 extends over 15 amino acids. With 4 bases removed from V and 0 bases from J, the gap between germline ends came to 12 bases. As DNA, the CDR3 is TGTGCCAGCAGTTCCTCGCCGGCAATGAACACTGAAGCTTTCTTT. Residues: CASSSSPAMNTEAFF.

The rearrangement joins TRBV9 to TRBJ2-3; no firm D call. CDR3 length: 13 amino acids. Germline assignment: CDR1 SGDLS and CDR2 YYNGEE. Between the trimmed V and J ends, which lost 4 bases and 3 bases, there was a span of 9 bases. The CDR3 sequence is CASSQVGTDTQYF. CDR3 in DNA: TGTGCCAGCAGCCAAGTCGGTACAGATACGCAGTATTTT. Combining the CDR3 with reference TRBV9 and TRBJ2-3 gives the whole variable domain DSGVTQTPKHLITATGQRVTLRCSPRSGDLSVYWYQQSLDQGLQFLIQYYNGEERAKGNILERFSAQQFPDLHSELNLSSLELGDSALYFCASSQVGTDTQYFGPGTRLTVL.

The chain has TRBV5-4 and TRBJ2-5; D uncertain. V lost 3 bases to trimming and J lost 3 bases, with 9 bases between them. Germline V gene lookup returns CDR1 SGHNT and CDR2 YYREEE (reference sequence). This CDR3 has 13 residues. CDR3: CASSSKEEETQYF. CDR3 nucleotides: TGTGCCAGCAGCTCAAAAGAGGAAGAGACCCAGTACTTC.

V is TRBV29-1 and J is TRBJ1-2; D gene unclear. The V gene lost 7 bases and the J gene lost 3 bases, with 12 bases spanning the gap. The CDR3 is made up of 12 amino acids. Germline loops: CDR1 SQVTM, CDR2 ANQGSEA. This CDR3 is CSATRDYYGYTF. The CDR3 DNA follows: TGCAGCGCCACACGAGACTACTATGGCTACACCTTC. Full variable domain (missing parts from reference TRBV29-1 and TRBJ1-2): SAVISQKPSRDICQRGTSLTIQCQVDSQVTMMFWYRQQPGQSLTLIATANQGSEATYESGFVIDKFPISRPNLTFSTLTVSNMSPEDSSIYLCSATRDYYGYTFGSGTRLTVV.

The chain uses TRBV29-1 and TRBJ2-2; TRBD1 matches at 9 bases. With 4 bases clipped from V and 3 bases from J, the junction kept 3 bases outside the gene matches. This CDR3 region has 14 residues. Germline V gives CDR1 SQVTM, CDR2 ANQGSEA. The CDR3 coding sequence is TGCAGCGTTGCTCGGACAGGGGACACCGGGGAGCTGTTTTTT. It is translated as CSVARTGDTGELFF.

The chain has TRBV12-2 and TRBJ2-3. TRBV12-2 represents a pseudogene. The CDR3 has 14 residues. The CDR3 region is CASSLDREGDTQYF. The CDR3 bases are TGTGCCAGCAGCCTTGACAGGGAGGGAGACACGCAGTATTTT.